What follows are 27 T cell receptor beta chains derived from one specimen sequenced in a study of blood T cell repertoires in COVID-19. Generated by immunoSEQ multiplex PCR, the TCRdb table keeps only in-frame clones and is missing some. This sample has roughly 170,000 clones, with approximately 86% found just once. What was sequenced was peripheral blood. Receptors were obtained from a man aged 40-55 years with active or convalescent COVID-19.

The chain couples TRBV3-1 (or the pseudogene TRBV3-2) to TRBJ1-3; perhaps TRBD1 as D (5 bases). Germline assignment: CDR1 LGHDT and CDR2 YNNKEL (reference sequence). Trimming left V 0 bases short and J 0 bases short, with 12 bases between. CDR3 size: 17 residues. The CDR3 bases are TGTGCCAGCAGCCAAGAAGGGGCGGAGTTCTCTGGAAACACCATATATTTT. It is translated as CASSQEGAEFSGNTIYF.

This sequence joins TRBV12-3 or TRBV12-4 and TRBJ1-2, with D uncertain. Trimming took 2 bases from V and 8 from J, leaving 9 bases between them. This CDR3 has 12 residues. CDR3 region: CASSLSPRGYTF. Here the CDR3 DNA reads TGTGCCAGCAGTTTATCGCCGCGGGGCTACACCTTC.

The chain couples TRBV7-9 to TRBJ1-3; D perhaps matches TRBD1 (6 bases). The CDR3 contains 15 residues. Germline V gene lookup returns CDR1 SEHNR and CDR2 FQNEAQ (reference sequence). Trimming removed 5 bases at V and 0 bases at J, with 11 bases between. CDR3 sequence reads: CASSARGSSGNTIYF. The CDR3 coding sequence is TGTGCCAGCAGCGCAAGGGGGTCCTCTGGAAACACCATATATTTT. The full variable domain, in which reference TRBV7-9 and TRBJ1-3 provide the parts outside the CDR3, is DTGVSQNPRHKITKRGQNVTFRCDPISEHNRLYWYRQTLGQGPEFLTYFQNEAQLEKSRLLSDRFSAERPKGSFSTLEIQRTEQGDSAMYLCASSARGSSGNTIYFGEGSWLTVV.

This clone has only one observation. The CDR3 here is CASSVHRAGGTGYTF. In DNA, the CDR3 is TGTGCCAGCAGCGTTCACAGGGCAGGGGGAACTGGCTACACCTTC. The chain has TRBV7-2 and TRBJ1-2; 7 positions agree with TRBD1. The CDR3 has 15 residues. Germline V gene data show CDR1 as SGHTA and CDR2 as FQGNSA. Trimming removed 5 bases from V and 7 bases from J; junction bases left unmatched: 13.

This clone is medium-sized by share. This rearrangement joins TRBV11-2 to TRBJ2-1; TRBD2 aligns across 14 bases. V was pared by 5 bases and J by 6 bases, with 3 bases of the junction left unmatched. The CDR3 sequence is 15 residues long. Per germline, CDR1 SGHAT and CDR2 FQNNGV. The CDR3 DNA reads TGTGCCAGCAGCCCGGGACTAGCGGGGGTCAATGAGCAGTTCTTC. Its protein is CASSPGLAGVNEQFF.

Only one count was recorded for this clone. This chain joins TRBV5-1 and TRBJ2-6; tentatively, D is TRBD1 (5 bases). This CDR3 spans 16 amino acids. Per the germline V gene, CDR1 is SGHRS and CDR2 is YFSETQ. Trimming took 0 bases from V and 2 from J, leaving 9 bases between them. The chain's CDR3 is CASSLASGTGANVLTF. The DNA of the CDR3 is TGCGCCAGCAGCTTGGCTTCAGGGACTGGGGCCAACGTCCTGACTTTC.

The chain combines TRBV19 with TRBJ1-4; TRBD1 matches at 10 bases. The CDR3 sequence is 16 residues long. With 3 bases clipped from V and 8 bases from J, the junction kept 9 bases outside the gene matches. CDR1 LNHDA and CDR2 SQIVND come from the germline V gene (reference sequence). CDR3 protein: CASSMDRGTYLEKLFF. CDR3 bases: TGTGCCAGTAGTATGGACAGGGGGACTTACTTAGAAAAACTGTTTTTT. The full variable domain, completed using reference TRBV19 and TRBJ1-4, is DGGITQSPKYLFRKEGQNVTLSCEQNLNHDAMYWYRQDPGQGLRLIYYSQIVNDFQKGDIAEGYSVSREKKESFPLTVTSAQKNPTAFYLCASSMDRGTYLEKLFFGSGTQLSVL.

The chain employs TRBV7-6 and TRBJ1-5; perhaps TRBD1 as D (6 bases). Germline values: CDR1 SGHVS, CDR2 FNYEAQ. CDR3 length equals 15 residues. V shed 2 bases and J shed 3 bases, with 11 bases lying between them. The CDR3 DNA is TGTGCCAGCAGCTTAATGACAGGTTCCAATCAGCCCCAGCATTTT. Protein: CASSLMTGSNQPQHF.

V usage is TRBV3-1 (or the pseudogene TRBV3-2) and J usage is TRBJ1-5; D ambiguous. The CDR3 contains 13 residues. Germline V gene sequence: CDR1 LGHDT, CDR2 YNNKEL (reference sequence). The V gene lost 3 bases and the J gene lost 1 base, with 4 bases spanning the gap. The CDR3 DNA sequence: TGTGCCAGCAGCCAGAGCAGCAATCAGCCCCAGCATTTT. Translating it yields CASSQSSNQPQHF.

J is TRBJ2-5 and V is TRBV28; the match to TRBD2 covers 16 bases. This CDR3 spans 16 amino acids. V trimming: 4 bases; J trimming: 5 bases; junction bases outside the gene matches: 4. The V gene's germline CDR1 is MDHEN and CDR2 SYDVKM. In DNA form, the CDR3 reads TGTGCCAGCAGTTCGGGACTAGCGGGGGGGCCTGAGACCCAGTACTTC. Amino acid sequence: CASSSGLAGGPETQYF.

The chain recombines TRBV7-2 with TRBJ1-3, with 7 bases identical to TRBD1. The CDR3 is 14 residues long. Trimming cost V 6 bases and J 3 bases; bases outside gene matches: 5. Germline V CDR1 and CDR2: SGHTA, FQGNSA. The CDR3 DNA reads TGTGCCAGCAGACCGACAGGGAGTGGAAACACCATATATTTT. Translating gives CASRPTGSGNTIYF.

This clone appeared once. J is TRBJ1-2 and V is TRBV6-9, with D possibly being TRBD1 (5 bases). V was trimmed by 4 bases and J by 2 bases, leaving 14 bases between them. The germline gives CDR1 MNHGY, CDR2 SVAAGI. The CDR3 runs 15 residues. CDR3 DNA: TGTGCCAGCAGTTTGGGCCAGGGCCTAAACTATGGCTACACCTTC. Residues: CASSLGQGLNYGYTF.

This clone was recorded only once. This chain joins TRBV7-8 and TRBJ2-5, with D tentatively TRBD1 (6 bases). V shed 5 bases and J shed 5 bases, with 12 bases lying between them. The CDR3 extends over 13 amino acids. Germline CDR1 reads SGHVS; CDR2 reads FQNEAQ. The CDR3 sequence: CASSTDRRETQYF. CDR3 coding DNA: TGTGCCAGCAGCACAGACAGGCGGGAGACCCAGTACTTC.

The chain recombines TRBV4-1 with TRBJ2-3; 10 bases are a match to TRBD2. The trim removed 3 bases at V and 4 bases at J, leaving 13 bases unmatched. The CDR3 sequence is 18 residues long. Germline-derived CDR1 and CDR2 are MGHRA and YSYEKL. The CDR3 sequence: CASSHPKLSGGRPDTQYF. Written as DNA, the CDR3 is TGCGCCAGCAGCCACCCGAAACTTAGCGGGGGGCGGCCAGATACGCAGTATTTT.

This chain joins TRBV24-1 and TRBJ2-3, with 8 bases that match TRBD1. The V gene end was trimmed by 7 bases and the J gene end by 5 bases; junction bases not matched to a gene: 13. This CDR3 comprises 16 residues. Germline loops: CDR1 KGHDR, CDR2 SFDVKD. CDR3 loop: CATSPNRQGKLDTQYF. Here the CDR3 DNA reads TGTGCCACCAGCCCCAATAGACAGGGGAAGTTAGATACGCAGTATTTT.

The chain recombines TRBV3-1 (or the pseudogene TRBV3-2) with TRBJ2-4; 9 positions match TRBD1. CDR3 length equals 17 residues. In germline, CDR1 is LGHDT, CDR2 YNNKEL (reference sequence). V lost 4 bases to trimming and J lost 0 bases; unmatched junction nucleotides: 7. Here the CDR3 DNA reads TGTGCCAGCAGCCTCTTTACAGGGGGCGCAGCCAAAAACATTCAGTACTTC. As protein: CASSLFTGGAAKNIQYF.

The chain recombines TRBV15 with TRBJ1-3; tentatively, D is TRBD1 (6 bases). Germline V gene lookup returns CDR1 LNHNV and CDR2 YYDKDF (reference sequence). The CDR3 extends over 15 amino acids. V was trimmed by 1 base and J by 0 bases, leaving 7 bases between them. The CDR3 DNA sequence: TGTGCCACCAGCAGAGCGGACAGCTCTGGAAACACCATATATTTT. Protein sequence: CATSRADSSGNTIYF.

Details on this clone: One junction end disagrees with the germline gene, perhaps due to a read error. The gene calls are TRBV5-6 and TRBJ2-5, with 9 bases fitting TRBD1. CDR3 length: 14 amino acids. CDR1 and CDR2 (germline): SGHDT, YYEEEE. The CDR3 is CASSRGQGTEAQYF. The CDR3 coding sequence is TGTGCCAGCAGTCGCGGACAGGGGACAGAGGCCCAGTACTTC.

The CDR3 is CASSEFEGWTEAFF. Here the CDR3 DNA reads TGTGCCAGCAGTGAATTCGAGGGATGGACTGAAGCTTTCTTT. The chain uses TRBV6-1 and TRBJ1-1; D unresolved. This CDR3 contains 14 residues. CDR1 is MNHNS, CDR2 SASEGT, per germline. Deletions cut 2 bases from V and 5 bases from J, with 12 bases between.

The chain carries TRBV29-1 and TRBJ1-5, with TRBD1 matching 7 bases. CDR1 and CDR2 (germline): SQVTM, ANQGSEA. Unmatched junction bases numbered 5, after V lost 5 bases and J lost 4 bases. The CDR3 consists of 13 residues. In nucleotides, the CDR3 is TGCAGCGTTAATACAGGGGTAAATCAGCCCCAGCATTTT. Protein sequence: CSVNTGVNQPQHF.

The rearrangement uses TRBV7-3 and TRBJ2-1, with D maybe TRBD1 (6 bases). The CDR3 length is 15 residues. The germline gives CDR1 SGHTA, CDR2 FQGTGA. The V and J ends lost 5 bases and 4 bases respectively, with 15 bases between them. The CDR3 nucleotides are TGTGCCAGCAGCGAAGGGGGATTGTTATACAATGAGCAGTTCTTC. Translation gives CASSEGGLLYNEQFF.

This sequence joins TRBV2 and TRBJ1-3; D remains unclear. This CDR3 region has 15 residues. CDR1 SNHLY and CDR2 FYNNEI come from the germline V gene. V lost 3 bases to trimming and J lost 0 bases, with 9 bases between them. Written as DNA, the CDR3 is TGTGCCAGCAGTGACCCAGACAACTCTGGAAACACCATATATTTT. Its protein product is CASSDPDNSGNTIYF.

The genes are TRBV19 and TRBJ2-7, with TRBD2 matching over 10 bases. The CDR3 loop spans 14 amino acids. Unmatched junction bases numbered 4, after V lost 6 bases and J lost 2 bases. In germline, CDR1 is LNHDA, CDR2 SQIVND (reference sequence). CDR3 nucleotides: TGTGCCAGTAGCCCTAGCGGGGGTCCCTACGAGCAGTACTTC. It codes for CASSPSGGPYEQYF.

The rearrangement links TRBV28 to TRBJ1-2, with TRBD1 matching over 10 bases. The CDR3 length is 13 residues. The J segment lost 5 bases and the V segment lost 4 bases, leaving 1 base of the junction unmatched. CDR1 and CDR2 (germline): MDHEN, SYDVKM. The CDR3 loop is CASSSGQGYGYTF. CDR3 bases: TGTGCCAGCAGTTCGGGACAGGGGTATGGCTACACCTTC.

The V and J genes are TRBV5-4 and TRBJ2-7, with TRBD1 identical over 8 bases. Germline values: CDR1 SGHNT, CDR2 YYREEE (reference sequence). The J segment lost 5 bases and the V segment lost 2 bases, leaving 9 bases of the junction unmatched. CDR3 length: 15 amino acids. This chain's CDR3 is CASSLWTGKRNEQYF. The CDR3 DNA sequence: TGTGCCAGCAGCTTATGGACAGGGAAAAGGAACGAGCAGTACTTC. The full variable domain, with the rest looked up from reference TRBV5-4 and TRBJ2-7, is ETGVTQSPTHLIKTRGQQVTLRCSSQSGHNTVSWYQQALGQGPQFIFQYYREEENGRGNFPPRFSGLQFPNYSSELNVNALELDDSALYLCASSLWTGKRNEQYFGPGTRLTVT.

This clone was seen only once. The chain has TRBV4-3 and TRBJ1-2; D gene ambiguous. V dropped 0 bases and J dropped 8 bases, with 22 bases sitting between them. The germline V gene encodes CDR1 LGHNA and CDR2 YSLEER. The CDR3 runs 17 residues. CDR3 residues: CASSQEYHPDSTGGYTF. CDR3 nucleotide sequence: TGCGCCAGCAGCCAAGAATATCATCCAGATTCCACGGGGGGCTACACCTTC.

The gene calls are TRBV5-6 and TRBJ1-5; TRBD1 matches 8 bases. Germline V gene lookup returns CDR1 SGHDT and CDR2 YYEEEE. This CDR3 is 14 amino acids long. J lost 7 bases, V lost 3 bases, and 6 bases had no gene match. The CDR3 loop is CASSSGQGLQPQHF. The CDR3 nucleotides are TGTGCCAGCAGCTCAGGACAGGGTTTACAGCCCCAGCATTTT. The complete variable domain, with remaining parts taken from reference TRBV5-6 and TRBJ1-5, reads DAGVTQSPTHLIKTRGQQVTLRCSPKSGHDTVSWYQQALGQGPQFIFQYYEEEERQRGNFPDRFSGHQFPNYSSELNVNALLLGDSALYLCASSSGQGLQPQHFGDGTRLSIL.